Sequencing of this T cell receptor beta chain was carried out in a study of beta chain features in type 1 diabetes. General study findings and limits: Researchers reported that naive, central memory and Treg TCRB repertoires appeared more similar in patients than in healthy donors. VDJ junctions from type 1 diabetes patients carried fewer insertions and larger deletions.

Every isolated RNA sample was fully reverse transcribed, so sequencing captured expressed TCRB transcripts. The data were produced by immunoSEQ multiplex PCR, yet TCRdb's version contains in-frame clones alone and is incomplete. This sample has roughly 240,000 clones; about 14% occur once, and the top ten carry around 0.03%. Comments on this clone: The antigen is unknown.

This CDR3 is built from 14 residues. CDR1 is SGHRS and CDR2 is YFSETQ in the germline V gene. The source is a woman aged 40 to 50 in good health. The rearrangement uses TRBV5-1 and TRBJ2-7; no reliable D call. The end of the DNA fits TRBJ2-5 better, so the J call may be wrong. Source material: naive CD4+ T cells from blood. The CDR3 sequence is CASSLFFGPETQYF. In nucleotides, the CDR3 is TGCGCCAGCAGCTTATTTTTCGGTCCGGAGACCCAGTACTTC.